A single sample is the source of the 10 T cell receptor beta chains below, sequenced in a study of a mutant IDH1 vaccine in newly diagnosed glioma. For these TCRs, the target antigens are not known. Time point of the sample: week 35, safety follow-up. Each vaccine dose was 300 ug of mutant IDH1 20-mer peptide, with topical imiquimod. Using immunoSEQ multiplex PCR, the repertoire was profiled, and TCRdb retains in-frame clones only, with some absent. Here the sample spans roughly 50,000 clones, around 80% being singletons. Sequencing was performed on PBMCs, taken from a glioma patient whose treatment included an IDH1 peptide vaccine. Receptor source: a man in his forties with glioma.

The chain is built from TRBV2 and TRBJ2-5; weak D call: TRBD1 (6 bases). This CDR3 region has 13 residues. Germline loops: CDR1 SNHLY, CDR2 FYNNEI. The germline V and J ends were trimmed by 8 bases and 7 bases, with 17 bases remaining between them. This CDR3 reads CASGNGGVTTQYF. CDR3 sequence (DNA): TGTGCCAGCGGAAATGGGGGCGTGACGACCCAGTACTTC.

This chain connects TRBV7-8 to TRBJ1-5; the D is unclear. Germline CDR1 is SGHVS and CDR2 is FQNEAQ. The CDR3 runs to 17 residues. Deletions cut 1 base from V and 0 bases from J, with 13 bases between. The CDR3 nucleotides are TGTGCCAGCAGCTTAGGAGACCGCATCGGTAGCAATCAGCCCCAGCATTTT. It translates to CASSLGDRIGSNQPQHF.

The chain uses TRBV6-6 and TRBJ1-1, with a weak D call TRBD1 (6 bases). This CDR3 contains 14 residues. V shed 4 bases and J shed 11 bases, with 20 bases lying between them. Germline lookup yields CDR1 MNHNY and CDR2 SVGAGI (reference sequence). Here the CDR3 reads CASSSKGSSRGAFF. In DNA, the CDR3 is TGTGCCAGCAGTTCAAAAGGGAGTTCTAGGGGGGCTTTCTTT.

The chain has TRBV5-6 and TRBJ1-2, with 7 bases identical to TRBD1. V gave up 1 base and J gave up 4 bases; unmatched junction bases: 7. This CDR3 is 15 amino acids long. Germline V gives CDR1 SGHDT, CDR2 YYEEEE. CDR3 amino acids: CASSLMGGQIYGYTF. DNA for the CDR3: TGTGCCAGCAGCTTGATGGGGGGACAGATCTATGGCTACACCTTC.

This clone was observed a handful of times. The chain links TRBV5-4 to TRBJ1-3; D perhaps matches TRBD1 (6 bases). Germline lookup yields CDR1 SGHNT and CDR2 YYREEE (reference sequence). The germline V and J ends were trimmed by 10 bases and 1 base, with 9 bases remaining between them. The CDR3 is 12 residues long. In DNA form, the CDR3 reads TGTGCCGGAGGACAGTCTGGAAACACCATATATTTT. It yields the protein CAGGQSGNTIYF.

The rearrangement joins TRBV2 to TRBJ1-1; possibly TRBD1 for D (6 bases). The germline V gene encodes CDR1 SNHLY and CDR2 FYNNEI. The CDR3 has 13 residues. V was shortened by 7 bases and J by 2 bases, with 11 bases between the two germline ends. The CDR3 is CASNTGFNTEAFF. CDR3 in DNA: TGTGCCAGCAATACAGGGTTCAACACTGAAGCTTTCTTT. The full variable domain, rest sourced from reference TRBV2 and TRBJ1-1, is EPEVTQTPSHQVTQMGQEVILRCVPISNHLYFYWYRQILGQKVEFLVSFYNNEISEKSEIFDDQFSVERPDGSNFTLKIRSTKLEDSAMYFCASNTGFNTEAFFGQGTRLTVV.

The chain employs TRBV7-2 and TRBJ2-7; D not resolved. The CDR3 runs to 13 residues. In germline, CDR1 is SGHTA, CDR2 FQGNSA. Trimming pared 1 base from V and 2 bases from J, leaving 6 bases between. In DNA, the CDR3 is TGTGCCAGCAGCTTAGGACGTCCCTACGAGCAGTACTTC. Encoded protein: CASSLGRPYEQYF.

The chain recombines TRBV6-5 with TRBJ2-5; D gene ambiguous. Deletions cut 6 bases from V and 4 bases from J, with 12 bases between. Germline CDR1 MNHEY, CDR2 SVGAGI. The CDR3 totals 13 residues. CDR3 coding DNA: TGTGCCAGCAGGTTCGACCTGGGAGAGACCCAGTACTTC. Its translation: CASRFDLGETQYF.

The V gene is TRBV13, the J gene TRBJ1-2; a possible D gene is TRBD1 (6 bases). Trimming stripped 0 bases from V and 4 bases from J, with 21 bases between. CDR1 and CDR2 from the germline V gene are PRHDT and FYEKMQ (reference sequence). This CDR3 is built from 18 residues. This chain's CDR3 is CASSLGKGFEGGLYGYTF. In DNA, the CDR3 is TGTGCCAGCAGCTTAGGCAAAGGGTTTGAGGGGGGCCTCTATGGCTACACCTTC.

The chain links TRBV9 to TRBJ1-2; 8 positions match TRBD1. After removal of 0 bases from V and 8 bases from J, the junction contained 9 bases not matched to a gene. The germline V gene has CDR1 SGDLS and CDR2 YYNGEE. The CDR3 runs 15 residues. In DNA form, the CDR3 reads TGTGCCAGCAGCGTAGGGGGCCCACAGGGGGTCGGCTACACCTTC. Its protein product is CASSVGGPQGVGYTF.